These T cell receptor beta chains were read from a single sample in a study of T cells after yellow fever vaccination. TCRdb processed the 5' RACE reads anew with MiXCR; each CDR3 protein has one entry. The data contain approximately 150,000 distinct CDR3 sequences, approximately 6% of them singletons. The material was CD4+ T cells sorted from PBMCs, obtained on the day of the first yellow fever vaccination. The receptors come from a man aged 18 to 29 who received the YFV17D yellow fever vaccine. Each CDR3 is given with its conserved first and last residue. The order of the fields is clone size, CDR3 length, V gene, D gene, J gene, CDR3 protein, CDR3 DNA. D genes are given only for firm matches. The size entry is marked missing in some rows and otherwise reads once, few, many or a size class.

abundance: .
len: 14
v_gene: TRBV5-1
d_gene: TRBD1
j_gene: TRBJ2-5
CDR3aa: CASSLGTGEETQYF
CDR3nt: TGCGCCAGCAGCTTGGGGACAGGGGAAGAGACCCAGTACTTC

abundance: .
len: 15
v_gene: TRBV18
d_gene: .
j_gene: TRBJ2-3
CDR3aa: CASSQRTVSTDTQYF
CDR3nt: TGTGCCAGCTCACAACGGACAGTGAGCACAGATACGCAGTATTTT

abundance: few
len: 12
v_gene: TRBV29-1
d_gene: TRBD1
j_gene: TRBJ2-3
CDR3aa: CSGDRPTDTQYF
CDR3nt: TGCAGCGGGGACAGACCCACAGATACGCAGTATTTT

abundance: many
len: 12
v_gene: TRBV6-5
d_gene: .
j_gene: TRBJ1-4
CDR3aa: CASGGTNEKLFF
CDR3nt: TGTGCCAGCGGGGGAACTAATGAAAAACTGTTTTTT

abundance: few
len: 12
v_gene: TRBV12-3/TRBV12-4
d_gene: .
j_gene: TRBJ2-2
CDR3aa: CASNRGPGELFF
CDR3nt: TGTGCCAGCAACCGGGGGCCCGGGGAGCTGTTTTTT

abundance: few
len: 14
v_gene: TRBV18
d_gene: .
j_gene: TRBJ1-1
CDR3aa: CASSPQGKNTEAFF
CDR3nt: TGTGCCAGCTCACCACAGGGTAAAAACACTGAAGCTTTCTTT

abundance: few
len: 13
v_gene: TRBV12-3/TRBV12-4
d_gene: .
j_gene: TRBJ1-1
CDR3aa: CASSFLMGTEAFF
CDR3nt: TGTGCCAGCAGTTTCTTGATGGGCACTGAAGCTTTCTTT

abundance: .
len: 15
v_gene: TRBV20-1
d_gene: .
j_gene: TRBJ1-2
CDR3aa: CSAQPTVNNHGGYTF
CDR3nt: TGCAGTGCTCAACCGACAGTCAATAATCATGGTGGCTACACCTTC

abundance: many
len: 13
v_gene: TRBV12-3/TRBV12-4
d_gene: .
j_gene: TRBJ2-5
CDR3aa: CASSSADGETQYF
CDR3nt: TGTGCCAGCAGTTCAGCGGACGGTGAGACCCAGTACTTC

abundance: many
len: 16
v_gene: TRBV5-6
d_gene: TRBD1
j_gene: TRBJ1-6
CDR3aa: CASSPRQGKWESPLHF
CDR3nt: TGTGCCAGCAGCCCGAGACAGGGGAAGTGGGAATCACCCCTCCACTTT

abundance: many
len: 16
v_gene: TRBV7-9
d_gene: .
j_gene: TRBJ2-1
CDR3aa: CASSALDRRGYDEQFF
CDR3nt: TGTGCCAGCAGCGCGCTGGACAGGAGGGGGTACGATGAGCAGTTCTTC

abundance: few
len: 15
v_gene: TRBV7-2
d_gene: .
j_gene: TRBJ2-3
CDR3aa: CASTEVGARTDTQYF
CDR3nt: TGTGCCAGCACTGAGGTCGGGGCCCGCACAGATACGCAGTATTTT

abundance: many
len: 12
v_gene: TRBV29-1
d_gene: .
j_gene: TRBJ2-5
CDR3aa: CSSGQLEETQYF
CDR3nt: TGCAGCTCCGGACAGCTAGAAGAGACCCAGTACTTC

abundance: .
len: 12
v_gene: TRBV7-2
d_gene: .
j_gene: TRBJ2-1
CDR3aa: CASSLGWGEQFF
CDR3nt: TGTGCCAGCAGCTTAGGGTGGGGGGAGCAGTTCTTC

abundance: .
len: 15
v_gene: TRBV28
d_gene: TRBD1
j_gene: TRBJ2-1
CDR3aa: CASSESDRVSNEHFF
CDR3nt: TGTGCCAGCAGCGAGTCGGACAGGGTGAGCAATGAGCATTTCTTC

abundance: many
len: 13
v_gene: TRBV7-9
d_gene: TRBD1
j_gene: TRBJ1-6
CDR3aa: CASRGQTNSPLHF
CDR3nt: TGTGCCAGCCGGGGACAGACTAATTCACCCCTCCACTTT

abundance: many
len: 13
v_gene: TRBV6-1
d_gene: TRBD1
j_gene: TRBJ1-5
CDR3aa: CASQTGTGQPQHF
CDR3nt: TGTGCCAGCCAGACAGGGACGGGTCAGCCCCAGCATTTT

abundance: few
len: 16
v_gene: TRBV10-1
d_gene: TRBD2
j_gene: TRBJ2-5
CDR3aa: CASSESCGGPQETQYF
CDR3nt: TGCGCCAGCAGTGAGTCGTGCGGGGGGCCCCAAGAGACCCAGTACTTC

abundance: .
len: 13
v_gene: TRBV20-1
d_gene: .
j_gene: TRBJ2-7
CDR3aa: CSASLGVLREQYF
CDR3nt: TGCAGTGCTTCCCTAGGGGTCCTTAGAGAGCAGTACTTC

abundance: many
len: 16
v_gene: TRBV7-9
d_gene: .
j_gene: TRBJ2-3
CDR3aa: CASSSSSGTPWDTQYF
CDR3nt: TGTGCCAGCAGCTCCTCGTCCGGGACCCCATGGGATACGCAGTATTTT

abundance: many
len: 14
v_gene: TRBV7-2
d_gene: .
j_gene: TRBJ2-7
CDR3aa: CASSLRGKLYEQYF
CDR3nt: TGTGCCAGCAGCTTAAGAGGGAAACTCTACGAGCAGTACTTC

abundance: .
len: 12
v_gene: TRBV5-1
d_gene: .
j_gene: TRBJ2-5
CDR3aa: CASRRGEETQYF
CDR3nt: TGCGCCAGCAGGAGGGGTGAGGAGACCCAGTACTTC

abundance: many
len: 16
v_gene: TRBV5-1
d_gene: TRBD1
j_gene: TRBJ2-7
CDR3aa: CASSTAPGQSLYEQYF
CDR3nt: TGCGCCAGCAGCACAGCACCGGGACAGTCCCTCTACGAGCAGTACTTC

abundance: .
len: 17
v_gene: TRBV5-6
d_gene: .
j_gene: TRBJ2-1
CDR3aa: CASSLVRDWPSLNEQFF
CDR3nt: TGTGCCAGCAGCTTGGTCCGGGACTGGCCTTCTCTCAATGAGCAGTTCTTC

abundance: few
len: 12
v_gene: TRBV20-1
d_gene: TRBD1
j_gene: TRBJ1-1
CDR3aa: CSATDRGPEAFF
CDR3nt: TGCAGTGCTACCGACAGGGGGCCTGAAGCTTTCTTT

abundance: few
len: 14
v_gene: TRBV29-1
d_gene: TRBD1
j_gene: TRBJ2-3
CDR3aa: CSVAWDRGTDTQYF
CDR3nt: TGCAGCGTCGCCTGGGACAGGGGGACAGATACGCAGTATTTT

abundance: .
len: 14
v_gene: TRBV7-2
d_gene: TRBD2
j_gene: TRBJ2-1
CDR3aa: CASGLTSGYNEQFF
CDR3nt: TGTGCCAGCGGTCTGACTAGCGGGTACAATGAGCAGTTCTTC

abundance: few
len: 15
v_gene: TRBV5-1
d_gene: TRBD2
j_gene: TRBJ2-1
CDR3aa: CASSLLAGAHNEQFF
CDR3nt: TGCGCCAGCAGCTTACTAGCGGGGGCCCACAATGAGCAGTTCTTC

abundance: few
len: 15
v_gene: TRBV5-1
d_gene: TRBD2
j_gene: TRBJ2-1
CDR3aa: CASSLVAGGENEQFF
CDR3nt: TGCGCCAGCAGCTTGGTTGCGGGGGGGGAGAATGAGCAGTTCTTC

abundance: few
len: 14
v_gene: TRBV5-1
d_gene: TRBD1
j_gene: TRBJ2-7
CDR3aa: CASSLDGTGYEQYF
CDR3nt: TGCGCCAGCAGCTTGGATGGGACAGGCTACGAGCAGTACTTC

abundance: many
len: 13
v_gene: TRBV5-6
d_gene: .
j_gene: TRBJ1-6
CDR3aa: CASSWAGNSPLHF
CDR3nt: TGTGCCAGCAGCTGGGCAGGGAACTCACCCCTCCACTTT

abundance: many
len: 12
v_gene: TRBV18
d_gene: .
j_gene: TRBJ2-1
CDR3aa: CASSSLGDEQFF
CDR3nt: TGTGCCAGCTCATCACTAGGAGATGAGCAGTTCTTC

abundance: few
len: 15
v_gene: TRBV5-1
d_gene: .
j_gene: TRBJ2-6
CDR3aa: CASREQVSGANVLTF
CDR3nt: TGCGCCAGTAGGGAACAGGTCTCTGGGGCCAACGTCCTGACTTTC

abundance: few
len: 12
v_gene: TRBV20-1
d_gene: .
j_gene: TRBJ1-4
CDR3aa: CSAYPDREKLFF
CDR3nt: TGCAGTGCTTATCCCGATCGGGAAAAACTGTTTTTT

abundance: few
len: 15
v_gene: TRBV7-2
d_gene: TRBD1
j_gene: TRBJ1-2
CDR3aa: CASSLAGTGFYGYTF
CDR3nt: TGTGCCAGCAGCTTAGCGGGGACAGGGTTCTATGGCTACACCTTC

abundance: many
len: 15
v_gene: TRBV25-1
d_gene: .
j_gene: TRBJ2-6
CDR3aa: CASSVGHSGANVLTF
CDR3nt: TGTGCCAGCAGTGTAGGACACTCTGGGGCCAACGTCCTGACTTTC

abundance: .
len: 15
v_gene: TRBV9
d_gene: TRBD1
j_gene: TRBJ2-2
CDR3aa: CASNRGQGYTGELFF
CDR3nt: TGTGCCAGCAACCGAGGACAGGGTTACACCGGGGAGCTGTTTTTT

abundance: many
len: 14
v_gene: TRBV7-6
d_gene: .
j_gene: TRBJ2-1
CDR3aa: CASSLAGQYNEQFF
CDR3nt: TGTGCCAGCAGCTTAGCGGGACAATACAATGAGCAGTTCTTC

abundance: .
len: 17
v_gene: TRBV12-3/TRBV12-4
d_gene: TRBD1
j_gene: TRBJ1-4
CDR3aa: CASSPPTGGATNEKLFF
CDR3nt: TGTGCCAGCAGTCCCCCGACAGGGGGAGCAACTAATGAAAAACTGTTTTTT

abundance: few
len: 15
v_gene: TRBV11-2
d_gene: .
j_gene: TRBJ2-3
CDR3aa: CASSPPRGLGDTQYF
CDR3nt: TGTGCCAGCAGCCCACCACGAGGTCTAGGTGATACGCAGTATTTT

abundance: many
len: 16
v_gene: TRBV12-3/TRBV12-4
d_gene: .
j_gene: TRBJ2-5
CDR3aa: CASSFGGRRLQETQYF
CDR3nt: TGTGCCAGCAGTTTTGGGGGACGGAGGCTCCAAGAGACCCAGTACTTC

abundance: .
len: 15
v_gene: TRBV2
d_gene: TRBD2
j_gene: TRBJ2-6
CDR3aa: CASLREGAGANVLTF
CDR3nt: TGTGCCAGCCTTAGGGAGGGTGCTGGGGCCAACGTCCTGACTTTC

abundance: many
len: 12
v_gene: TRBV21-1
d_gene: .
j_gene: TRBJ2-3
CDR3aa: CARKMGGGTQYF
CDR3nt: TGTGCCAGGAAAATGGGCGGGGGAACGCAGTATTTT

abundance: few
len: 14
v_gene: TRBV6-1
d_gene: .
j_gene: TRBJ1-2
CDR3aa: CASSPDRTNYGYTF
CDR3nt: TGTGCCAGCAGTCCCGACAGAACTAACTATGGCTACACCTTC

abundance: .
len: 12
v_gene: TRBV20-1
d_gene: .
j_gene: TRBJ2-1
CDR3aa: CSARRRTSEQFF
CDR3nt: TGCAGTGCTAGAAGACGGACCTCTGAGCAGTTCTTC

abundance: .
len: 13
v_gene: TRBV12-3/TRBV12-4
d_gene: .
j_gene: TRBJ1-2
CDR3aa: CASNNQRGYGYTF
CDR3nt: TGTGCCAGCAACAACCAGAGAGGGTATGGCTACACCTTC

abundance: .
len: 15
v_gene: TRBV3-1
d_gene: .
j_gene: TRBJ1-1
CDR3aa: CASCQDIGAAEGFHF
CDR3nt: TGTGCCTCCTGCCAAGATATTGGGGCGGCCGAGGGGTTCCACTTT

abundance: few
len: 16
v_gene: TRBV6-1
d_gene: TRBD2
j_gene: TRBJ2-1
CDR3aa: CASRSGLAGALGEQFF
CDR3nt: TGTGCCAGCAGGTCGGGACTAGCGGGGGCACTGGGGGAGCAGTTCTTC

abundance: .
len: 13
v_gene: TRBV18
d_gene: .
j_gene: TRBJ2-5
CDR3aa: CASSPAAEETQYF
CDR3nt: TGTGCCAGCTCCCCGGCGGCTGAGGAGACCCAGTACTTC

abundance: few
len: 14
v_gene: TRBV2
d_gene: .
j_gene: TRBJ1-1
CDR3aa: CASSATGLNTEAFF
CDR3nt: TGTGCCAGCAGCGCGACAGGTTTGAACACTGAAGCTTTCTTT

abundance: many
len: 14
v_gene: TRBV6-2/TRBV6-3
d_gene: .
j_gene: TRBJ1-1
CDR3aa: CASSYGQGGTEAFF
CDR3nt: TGTGCCAGCAGTTACGGCCAGGGCGGCACTGAAGCTTTCTTT

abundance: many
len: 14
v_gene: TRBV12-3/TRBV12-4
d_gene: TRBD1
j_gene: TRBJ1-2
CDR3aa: CASSTSGGEYGYTF
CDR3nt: TGTGCCAGCAGTACTTCAGGGGGCGAATATGGCTACACCTTC